One and the same sample provided the 18 T cell receptor beta chains below, sequenced in a study of brain T cells in children with intractable seizures. Time point given: blood from clinic visit 5 months post-surgery; TSC patient then seizure free. The protocol was immunoSEQ multiplex PCR, while the TCRdb copy is restricted to in-frame clones and leaves out a portion. The sample has about 340,000 clones; over 85% are singletons. The source was peripheral blood, collected 4 to 5 months after surgery. The receptors were sampled from a boy under two years old with tuberous sclerosis and intractable seizures.

The chain links TRBV7-9 to TRBJ2-1; the match to TRBD2 covers 8 bases. This CDR3 is built from 15 residues. The V gene end was trimmed by 5 bases and the J gene end by 4 bases; junction bases not matched to a gene: 7. CDR1 is SEHNR, CDR2 FQNEAQ, per germline (reference sequence). The CDR3 region is CASSVIAGPYNEQFF. CDR3 nucleotide sequence: TGTGCCAGCAGCGTCATAGCGGGACCGTACAATGAGCAGTTCTTC.

The J gene is TRBJ1-3, the V gene TRBV19; maybe TRBD1 (5 bases). The V end lost 4 bases, the J end lost 0 bases, and 19 bases lay between the germline ends. The length of the CDR3 is 18 residues. Looked up from germline, CDR1 is LNHDA and CDR2 is SQIVND (reference sequence). CDR3 residues: CASSTPWQGTSSGNTIYF. The CDR3 DNA reads as TGTGCCAGTAGTACCCCGTGGCAGGGTACTTCCTCTGGAAACACCATATATTTT.

V usage is TRBV25-1 and J usage is TRBJ2-7; D call uncertain. Trimming pared 2 bases from V and 5 bases from J, leaving 16 bases between. There are 15 residues in the CDR3. CDR1 and CDR2 from the germline V gene are MGHDK and SYGVNS. CDR3 bases: TGTGCCAGCAGTGAACCGACCTACCGCCCTCACGAGCAGTACTTC. Translated, it gives CASSEPTYRPHEQYF.

CDR3 protein: CASSHVIKNEKLFF. CDR3 bases: TGCGCCAGCAGCCACGTCATCAAAAATGAAAAACTGTTTTTT. The rearrangement uses TRBV4-1 and TRBJ1-4, with D unclear. There are 14 residues in the CDR3. From germline, CDR1 is MGHRA and CDR2 YSYEKL. Trimming took 3 bases from V and 5 from J, leaving 10 bases between them.

The chain carries TRBV30 and TRBJ1-5; TRBD1 agrees at 9 bases. The V segment lost 5 bases and the J segment 5 bases; nucleotides outside the gene matches: 7. The CDR3 totals 14 residues. Germline V CDR1 and CDR2: GTSNPN, SVGIG (reference sequence). The DNA of the CDR3 is TGTGCCTGGGGTAACAGGGGGCAGGATCAGCCCCAGCATTTT. Translating it yields CAWGNRGQDQPQHF. Complete variable domain (other parts from reference TRBV30 and TRBJ1-5): SQTIHQWPATLVQPVGSPLSLECTVEGTSNPNLYWYRQAAGRGLQLLFYSVGIGQISSEVPQNLSASRPQDRQFILSSKKLLLSDSGFYLCAWGNRGQDQPQHFGDGTRLSIL.

The chain employs TRBV5-5 and TRBJ1-1; 7 nucleotides agree with TRBD1. The CDR3 is made up of 15 amino acids. The germline CDR1 and CDR2 sequences are SGHKS and YYEKEE (reference sequence). Trimming took 3 bases from V and 4 from J; bases not matched to a gene: 9. In DNA form, the CDR3 reads TGTGCCAGCAGCTCGGGACAGCCCAGAAGCACTGAAGCTTTCTTT. It codes for CASSSGQPRSTEAFF.

The chain couples TRBV27 to TRBJ1-2; D may be TRBD1 (6 bases). The V and J ends lost 6 bases and 5 bases respectively, with 16 bases between them. The CDR3 runs 14 residues. The V gene's germline CDR1 is MNHEY and CDR2 SMNVEV (reference sequence). The CDR3 DNA sequence: TGTGCCAGCAGCCCCACGGGGGCTCCTTATGGCTACACCTTC. Encoded protein: CASSPTGAPYGYTF.

The CDR3 is CASSLRSRGVGSNEQFF. CDR3 nucleotide sequence: TGTGCCAGCAGCTTAAGATCTAGAGGGGTCGGGTCCAATGAGCAGTTCTTC. The J gene is TRBJ2-1, the V gene TRBV7-3; D may match TRBD1 or TRBD2 (5 bases each). V gave up 1 base and J gave up 6 bases, with 19 bases separating them. Germline V CDR1 and CDR2: SGHTA, FQGTGA. CDR3 length equals 17 residues.

This clone showed up just once. Just one base apart from a much larger clone, this may be a read error. V and J are TRBV28 and TRBJ2-7, with TRBD1 as a possible D gene (6 bases). This CDR3 contains 11 residues. V was trimmed by 6 bases and J by 3 bases, leaving 6 bases between them. Germline CDR1 and CDR2: MDHEN and SYDVKM. The CDR3 reads CASRGGYEQYF. For the CDR3, the DNA is TGTGCCAGCAGAGGGGGCTACGAGCAGTACTTC.

In the case of this clone: A far larger clone is just one base off, so this is likely a read error. V and J are TRBV7-9 and TRBJ1-1; 7 bases align to TRBD1. This CDR3 spans 14 amino acids. In germline, CDR1 is SEHNR, CDR2 FQNEAQ (reference sequence). The trim removed 3 bases at V and 0 bases at J, leaving 1 base unmatched. CDR3 nucleotides: TGTGCCAGCAGCTTGGGACAGATGAACACTGAAGCTTTCTTT. This encodes CASSLGQMNTEAFF. Filled out from reference TRBV7-9 and TRBJ1-1, the complete variable domain reads DTGVSQNPRHKITKRGQNVTFRCDPISEHNRLYWYRQTLGQGPEFLTYFQNEAQLEKSRLLSDRFSAERPKGSFSTLEIQRTEQGDSAMYLCASSLGQMNTEAFFGQGTRLTVV.

This clone has only one observation. The chain has TRBV7-2 and TRBJ2-3; 10 nucleotides line up with TRBD2. The length of the CDR3 is 17 residues. Trimming removed 6 bases from V and 5 bases from J; junction bases left unmatched: 14. Germline lookup yields CDR1 SGHTA and CDR2 FQGNSA. The CDR3 here is CASSPGTSVDVRDTQYF. CDR3 in DNA: TGTGCCAGCAGTCCCGGGACTAGCGTCGATGTAAGAGATACGCAGTATTTT. Full variable domain (missing parts from reference TRBV7-2 and TRBJ2-3): GAGVSQSPSNKVTEKGKDVELRCDPISGHTALYWYRQSLGQGLEFLIYFQGNSAPDKSGLPSDRFSAERTGGSVSTLTIQRTQQEDSAVYLCASSPGTSVDVRDTQYFGPGTRLTVL.

This clone came up once. The V gene is TRBV9, the J gene TRBJ2-1; D is unclear. V lost 0 bases to trimming and J lost 7 bases, with 8 bases between them. Germline V gene data show CDR1 as SGDLS and CDR2 as YYNGEE. The CDR3 has 13 residues. CDR3 in amino acids: CASSVGSRNEQFF. As DNA, the CDR3 is TGTGCCAGCAGCGTAGGAAGTAGAAATGAGCAGTTCTTC.

CDR3 residues: CASSQVLLRTDTQYF. CDR3 sequence (DNA): TGTGCCAGCAGCCAAGTACTGCTCCGCACAGATACGCAGTATTTT. V usage is TRBV3-1 (or the pseudogene TRBV3-2) and J usage is TRBJ2-3, with D unresolved. The CDR3 is made up of 15 amino acids. Germline lookup yields CDR1 LGHDT and CDR2 YNNKEL (reference sequence). Trimming shortened V by 1 base and J by 1 base, and 9 bases separated the two germline ends.

The CDR3 loop reads CASSPGQGPYEQYF. Written as DNA, the CDR3 is TGTGCCAGCAGCCCAGGACAGGGCCCCTACGAGCAGTACTTC. V is TRBV3-1 (or the pseudogene TRBV3-2) and J is TRBJ2-7; 8 nucleotides agree with TRBD1. The V and J ends lost 4 bases and 2 bases, in that order; junction bases with no gene match: 4. The CDR3 totals 14 residues. CDR1 and CDR2 (germline): LGHDT, YNNKEL (reference sequence).

The chain carries TRBV3-1 (or the pseudogene TRBV3-2) and TRBJ1-6; D call uncertain. The CDR3 sequence is 16 residues long. Trimming left V 1 base short and J 7 bases short, with 14 bases between. The germline V gene has CDR1 LGHDT and CDR2 YNNKEL (reference sequence). This CDR3 reads CASSQVTTSSNSPLHF. The CDR3 nucleotides are TGTGCCAGCAGCCAAGTCACGACATCTTCCAATTCACCCCTCCACTTT.

This clone has a handful of counts. This chain connects TRBV2 to TRBJ1-2; the match to TRBD1 covers 8 bases. J was trimmed by 3 bases and V by 5 bases; bases with no gene match: 2. From germline, CDR1 is SNHLY and CDR2 FYNNEI. The CDR3 sequence is 13 residues long. CDR3 amino acids: CASSPQGDYGYTF. The CDR3 DNA reads TGTGCCAGCAGTCCACAGGGGGACTATGGCTACACCTTC.

The gene calls are TRBV16 and TRBJ2-7; D uncertain. This CDR3 is 13 amino acids long. The germline V gene has CDR1 KGHSY and CDR2 FQNENV. V was shortened by 0 bases and J by 7 bases, with 10 bases between the two germline ends. The DNA for the CDR3 is TGTGCCAGCAGCCAATCCCTAGGGCGGGAGCAGTACTTC. The encoded protein is CASSQSLGREQYF. The entire variable domain, with the rest obtained from reference TRBV16 and TRBJ2-7, is as follows: GEEVAQTPKHLVRGEGQKAKLYCAPIKGHSYVFWYQQVLKNEFKFLISFQNENVFDETGMPKERFSAKCLPNSPCSLEIQATKLEDSAVYFCASSQSLGREQYFGPGTRLTVT.

The rearrangement links TRBV13 to TRBJ2-1; 7 positions agree with TRBD1. CDR3 length: 16 amino acids. The germline CDR1 and CDR2 sequences are PRHDT and FYEKMQ (reference sequence). After removal of 4 bases from V and 3 bases from J, the junction contained 9 bases not matched to a gene. The CDR3 bases are TGTGCCAGCAGCTCTACCCCGACAGGGATCTACAATGAGCAGTTCTTC. It encodes CASSSTPTGIYNEQFF.